The 5 T cell receptor beta chains below come from one sample, sequenced in a study of blood T cell repertoires in COVID-19 (dated by TCRdb to 2018 to 2021). The library relied on the immunoSEQ multiplex PCR assay. In its TCRdb copy, this immuneACCESS table keeps in-frame sequences only and misses some clones. Where compared with another copy, unresolved V genes explain less than half of these, and the others have no known cause. For this sample there are 100,000 to 150,000 clones; about 91% appear just once. The top ten clonotypes cover over 9% of the sample. Sequences were obtained from peripheral blood. All receptors come from a man in his fifties with acute or convalescent COVID-19.

The chain's CDR3 is CASSVATTDTEAFF. DNA for the CDR3: TGTGCCAGCAGCGTAGCTACGACAGACACTGAAGCTTTCTTT. The J gene is TRBJ1-1, the V gene TRBV9; D is perhaps TRBD1 (5 bases). V was clipped by 0 bases and J by 3 bases, with 9 bases between them. The germline gives CDR1 SGDLS, CDR2 YYNGEE. This CDR3 comprises 14 residues.

The chain recombines TRBV6-4 with TRBJ1-1; 8 bases are shared with TRBD1. Trimming at V came to 5 bases and at J to 4 bases, leaving 6 bases not matched to a gene. This CDR3 is 14 amino acids long. The germline gives CDR1 MRHNA, CDR2 SNTAGT. The CDR3 protein is CASSPSGGSTEAFF. The CDR3 DNA sequence: TGTGCCAGCAGTCCATCAGGGGGCAGCACTGAAGCTTTCTTT.

The chain carries TRBV5-1 and TRBJ1-2; D perhaps matches TRBD1 (6 bases). The CDR3 runs to 14 residues. Trimming stripped 3 bases from V and 8 bases from J, with 17 bases between. Germline V gene sequence: CDR1 SGHRS, CDR2 YFSETQ. CDR3 nucleotide sequence: TGCGCCAGCAGCTCCCAACAGGGAGTATACGGCTACACCTTC. Translated, it gives CASSSQQGVYGYTF. The complete variable domain, with remaining parts taken from reference TRBV5-1 and TRBJ1-2, reads KAGVTQTPRYLIKTRGQQVTLSCSPISGHRSVSWYQQTPGQGLQFLFEYFSETQRNKGNFPGRFSGRQFSNSRSEMNVSTLELGDSALYLCASSSQQGVYGYTFGSGTRLTVV.

The chain has TRBV2 and TRBJ1-5; TRBD1 is a possible D gene (6 bases). Germline CDR1 SNHLY, CDR2 FYNNEI. With 11 bases removed from V and 0 bases from J, the gap between germline ends came to 11 bases. The CDR3 spans 13 residues. This CDR3 is CASGQYSNQPQHF. DNA of the CDR3: TGTGCCTCCGGACAGTATAGCAATCAGCCCCAGCATTTT.

On this clone: The same CDR3 can be traced to other DNA sequences in this sample. The J gene is TRBJ1-1, the V gene TRBV5-1, with D unclear. The CDR3 has 13 amino acids. Germline V lookup: CDR1 SGHRS, CDR2 YFSETQ. Trimming pared 1 base from V and 2 bases from J, leaving 6 bases between. This chain's CDR3 is CASSLQENTEAFF. The CDR3 bases are TGCGCCAGCAGCTTGCAGGAAAACACTGAAGCTTTCTTT.